These 26 T cell receptor beta chains came from one sample sequenced in a study of cytomegalovirus exposure and HLA in healthy donors. TCRdb's copy holds only in-frame clones and misses some; the assay was immunoSEQ multiplex PCR. This table holds over 75,000 clones, roughly 85% found once. Input material: PBMCs. These receptors were collected from a man aged 18 to 30 in good health and CMV-seropositive.

V usage is TRBV5-1 and J usage is TRBJ2-7; 10 nucleotides match TRBD1. V was pared by 0 bases and J by 2 bases, with 5 bases of the junction left unmatched. Germline V lookup: CDR1 SGHRS, CDR2 YFSETQ. CDR3 length: 16 amino acids. CDR3 region: CASSLARQGATYEQYF. CDR3 coding DNA: TGCGCCAGCAGCTTGGCCCGACAGGGGGCCACCTACGAGCAGTACTTC.

The V and J genes are TRBV6-1 and TRBJ1-5, with D perhaps matching TRBD1 (6 bases). V lost 1 base and J 7 bases, leaving 8 bases between the germline ends. This CDR3 comprises 13 residues. From germline, CDR1 is MNHNS and CDR2 SASEGT. This CDR3 is CASSEGQDQPQHF. The DNA for the CDR3 is TGTGCCAGCAGTGAAGGACAGGACCAGCCCCAGCATTTT.

V gene TRBV2 combines with J gene TRBJ2-5, with 11 nucleotides matching TRBD1. The CDR3 runs to 14 residues. J lost 5 bases, V lost 7 bases, and 6 bases had no gene match. CDR1 is SNHLY and CDR2 is FYNNEI in the germline V gene. The chain's CDR3 is CASTRDRGFETQYF. CDR3 coding DNA: TGTGCCAGCACCCGGGACAGGGGGTTTGAGACCCAGTACTTC.

V is TRBV29-1 and J is TRBJ2-1; TRBD2 is a possible D gene (5 bases). Germline values: CDR1 SQVTM, CDR2 ANQGSEA. Trimming shortened V by 3 bases and J by 8 bases, and 8 bases separated the two germline ends. The CDR3 covers 11 residues. CDR3 sequence (DNA): TGCAGCGTTGATTTCGGGGATGAGCAGTTCTTC. Its translation is CSVDFGDEQFF.

This chain joins TRBV28 and TRBJ2-7; maybe TRBD1 (5 bases). Germline CDR1 is MDHEN and CDR2 is SYDVKM. The V gene lost 3 bases and the J gene lost 9 bases, with 18 bases spanning the gap. This CDR3 has 14 residues. CDR3: CASSFQLRGWGQYF. The DNA for the CDR3 is TGTGCCAGCAGTTTCCAGCTTAGGGGATGGGGGCAGTACTTC. Based on the CDR3 plus reference TRBV28 and TRBJ2-7, the full variable domain is DVKVTQSSRYLVKRTGEKVFLECVQDMDHENMFWYRQDPGLGLRLIYFSYDVKMKEKGDIPEGYSVSREKKERFSLILESASTNQTSMYLCASSFQLRGWGQYFGPGTRLTVT.

V usage is TRBV5-4 and J usage is TRBJ2-3; D might be TRBD2 (6 bases). The CDR3 loop spans 15 amino acids. Germline CDR1 and CDR2: SGHNT and YYREEE (reference sequence). Trimming left V 0 bases short and J 1 base short, with 9 bases between. The CDR3 DNA follows: TGTGCCAGCAGCTTGGTTGCTAGCGGCACAGATACGCAGTATTTT. It yields the protein CASSLVASGTDTQYF.

The V and J genes are TRBV5-1 and TRBJ2-2; TRBD1 matches 9 bases. CDR1 and CDR2 (germline): SGHRS, YFSETQ. The CDR3 totals 15 residues. J gave up 1 base and V 4 bases, and 2 bases lay outside the gene matches. DNA of the CDR3: TGCGCCAGCAGCAAGGGACAGGGGAACACCGGGGAGCTGTTTTTT. It encodes CASSKGQGNTGELFF.

The chain combines TRBV7-8 with TRBJ2-7; 11 nucleotides match TRBD2. The CDR3 is 16 residues long. The trim removed 5 bases at V and 2 bases at J, leaving 8 bases unmatched. Germline V gene data show CDR1 as SGHVS and CDR2 as FQNEAQ. The CDR3 coding sequence is TGTGCCAGCAGCAATGGCGGTAGCGGGAGGGCCTACGAGCAGTACTTC. This sequence encodes CASSNGGSGRAYEQYF.

The chain carries TRBV9 and TRBJ2-7; the match to TRBD2 covers 9 bases. V shed 4 bases and J 5 bases; nucleotides not matched to a gene: 4. This CDR3 region has 13 residues. CDR1 and CDR2 (germline): SGDLS, YYNGEE. The CDR3 reads CASSQRLADEQYF. In DNA, the CDR3 is TGTGCCAGCAGCCAAAGACTAGCGGACGAGCAGTACTTC.

The CDR3 loop is CASLQPQETQYF. The CDR3 DNA sequence: TGTGCCAGCTTACAGCCCCAAGAGACCCAGTACTTC. The chain has TRBV6-1 and TRBJ2-5, with D hard to call. The V and J ends lost 8 bases and 1 base respectively, with 8 bases between them. Germline V gene data show CDR1 as MNHNS and CDR2 as SASEGT. This CDR3 has 12 residues.

The V gene is TRBV27, the J gene TRBJ2-7; D remains unclear. The CDR3 contains 14 residues. V lost 4 bases to trimming and J lost 4 bases, with 14 bases between them. Germline lookup yields CDR1 MNHEY and CDR2 SMNVEV (reference sequence). CDR3 protein: CASSSSRHQYEQYF. In nucleotides, the CDR3 is TGTGCCAGCAGTTCTTCCAGACACCAGTACGAGCAGTACTTC.

The V and J genes are TRBV12-5 and TRBJ2-1; 7 nucleotides agree with TRBD1. The CDR3 is 19 residues long. The junction had 14 bases not matched to a gene; V was cut back by 0 bases and J by 3 bases. Germline CDR1 and CDR2: LGHNT and FRNRAP. The DNA for the CDR3 is TGTGCTAGTGGTTTGGTTTTAGGTTCTGAGGGGGCGGTCTACAATGAGCAGTTCTTC. Residues: CASGLVLGSEGAVYNEQFF.

The V call is TRBV27, the J call TRBJ1-5; TRBD1 matches at 7 bases. CDR1 is MNHEY, CDR2 SMNVEV, per germline (reference sequence). CDR3 length: 16 residues. The ends lost 2 bases at V and 4 bases at J; junction bases unmatched: 8. CDR3: CASSLRTGTANQPQHF. The CDR3 DNA reads TGTGCCAGCAGTTTAAGGACCGGGACAGCGAATCAGCCCCAGCATTTT.

This chain uses TRBV9 with TRBJ2-5, with TRBD1 matching 10 bases. This CDR3 has 17 amino acids. J was trimmed by 0 bases and V by 0 bases; bases with no gene match: 5. Germline V gene data show CDR1 as SGDLS and CDR2 as YYNGEE. This CDR3 is CASSVGGTGAHQETQYF. The DNA of the CDR3 is TGTGCCAGCAGCGTAGGGGGGACAGGGGCCCACCAAGAGACCCAGTACTTC.

V and J are TRBV5-1 and TRBJ2-1; 8 bases agree with TRBD1. V shed 1 base and J 8 bases; nucleotides not matched to a gene: 5. Germline assignment: CDR1 SGHRS and CDR2 YFSETQ. The CDR3 consists of 14 residues. CDR3 in amino acids: CASSLFQGADEQFF. The CDR3 DNA is TGCGCCAGCAGCTTGTTCCAGGGGGCCGATGAGCAGTTCTTC.

The chain uses TRBV27 and TRBJ1-5; 8 bases are shared with TRBD1. The trim removed 0 bases at V and 5 bases at J, leaving 6 bases unmatched. The CDR3 has 16 residues. CDR1 and CDR2 (germline): MNHEY, SMNVEV (reference sequence). As DNA, the CDR3 is TGTGCCAGCAGTTTATCTGGCAGGGGGCGGTATCAGCCCCAGCATTTT. It specifies CASSLSGRGRYQPQHF.

The V call is TRBV5-1, the J call TRBJ2-1, with 11 bases identical to TRBD2. Germline trimming cut 1 base from V and 7 bases from J; bases unmatched to any gene: 7. Germline assignment: CDR1 SGHRS and CDR2 YFSETQ. There are 16 residues in the CDR3. CDR3 loop: CASSLYTSGSGNEQFF. CDR3 sequence (DNA): TGCGCCAGCAGCTTGTATACTAGCGGGAGTGGGAATGAGCAGTTCTTC.

The V call is TRBV6-1, the J call TRBJ2-5; D is unresolved. The CDR3 is 14 amino acids. Germline assignment: CDR1 MNHNS and CDR2 SASEGT. Trimming pared 8 bases from V and 1 base from J, leaving 14 bases between. DNA of the CDR3: TGTGCCAGCTCCCGCAATCCGGGCCAAGAGACCCAGTACTTC. Translation: CASSRNPGQETQYF.

The genes are TRBV18 and TRBJ2-7; the D gene is possibly TRBD1 (6 bases). The CDR3 sequence is 13 residues long. V lost 4 bases and J lost 6, with 13 bases in between. Germline V gene data show CDR1 as KGHSH and CDR2 as LQKENI. The DNA for the CDR3 is TGTGCCAGCTCACTGGACAGCCTAAGCGAGCAGTACTTC. Its protein is CASSLDSLSEQYF.

The CDR3 DNA is TGTGCCAGCAGTTTTTTTGGACAGGGACCAGATACGCAGTATTTT. Translation gives CASSFFGQGPDTQYF. The chain combines TRBV27 with TRBJ2-3; 8 bases are a match to TRBD1. This CDR3 spans 15 amino acids. Unmatched junction bases numbered 6, after V lost 3 bases and J lost 4 bases. The germline V gene encodes CDR1 MNHEY and CDR2 SMNVEV (reference sequence).

V usage is TRBV7-6 and J usage is TRBJ2-7; 9 positions agree with TRBD1. This CDR3 has 15 residues. CDR1 SGHVS and CDR2 FNYEAQ come from the germline V gene. With 3 bases clipped from V and 2 bases from J, the junction kept 5 bases outside the gene matches. The chain's CDR3 is CASSLGTGITYEQYF. CDR3 nucleotide sequence: TGTGCCAGCAGCTTGGGGACAGGGATAACCTACGAGCAGTACTTC. The full variable domain, in which reference TRBV7-6 and TRBJ2-7 provide the parts outside the CDR3, is GAGVSQSPRYKVTKRGQDVALRCDPISGHVSLYWYRQALGQGPEFLTYFNYEAQQDKSGLPNDRFSAERPEGSISTLTIQRTEQRDSAMYRCASSLGTGITYEQYFGPGTRLTVT.

This clone has just one count. V usage is TRBV4-1 and J usage is TRBJ2-5, with a tentative D call TRBD1 (5 bases). The J call could be wrong; TRBJ2-7 is a better fit for the DNA end. The V gene's germline CDR1 is MGHRA and CDR2 YSYEKL. The CDR3 is made up of 15 amino acids. CDR3 region: CASSQDRQTFNEQYF. DNA of the CDR3: TGCGCCAGCAGCCAAGATCGACAGACATTCAACGAGCAGTACTTC.

V is TRBV27 and J is TRBJ1-5; D is unresolved. Trimming left V 5 bases short and J 4 bases short, with 9 bases between. CDR1 MNHEY and CDR2 SMNVEV come from the germline V gene (reference sequence). CDR3 size: 13 residues. The CDR3 coding sequence is TGTGCCAGCAGTCGGGAGGTGAATCAGCCCCAGCATTTT. It codes for CASSREVNQPQHF.

This chain links TRBV7-2 with TRBJ2-5; D may be TRBD1 (6 bases). The CDR3 loop spans 14 amino acids. Germline loops: CDR1 SGHTA, CDR2 FQGNSA. Trimming removed 5 bases from V and 5 bases from J, with 15 bases in between. The CDR3 sequence: CASSLQQGRETQYF. CDR3 DNA: TGTGCCAGCAGCCTACAACAGGGCCGGGAGACCCAGTACTTC.

This chain uses TRBV15 with TRBJ1-5; a weak D match, TRBD1 (5 bases). Deletions cut 1 base from V and 2 bases from J, with 15 bases between. CDR3 length: 17 amino acids. Germline CDR1 reads LNHNV; CDR2 reads YYDKDF (reference sequence). The CDR3 nucleotides are TGTGCCACCAGCAGAGTGGTGGTGATCAGGGGCAATCAGCCCCAGCATTTT. The encoded protein is CATSRVVVIRGNQPQHF.

This clone was found once. The rearrangement links TRBV19 to TRBJ1-5, with TRBD1 identical over 8 bases. The V segment lost 6 bases and the J segment 6 bases; nucleotides outside the gene matches: 4. The CDR3 is 13 amino acids. Looked up from germline, CDR1 is LNHDA and CDR2 is SQIVND (reference sequence). CDR3 nucleotides: TGTGCCAGTAGGGACAGGGTAGGTCAGCCCCAGCATTTT. As protein: CASRDRVGQPQHF.